One and the same sample provided the 9 T cell receptor beta chains below, sequenced in a study of blood T cell repertoires in COVID-19 (dated by TCRdb to about 2020). The library was generated by the immunoSEQ multiplex PCR assay. In TCRdb, the immuneACCESS table is reduced to in-frame sequences with V and J assigned. These tables do not hold every clone; where another copy was compared, an unresolved V gene accounts for under half, and the others remain unexplained. The sample table lists roughly 480,000 clones, 89% of them with a count of one. About 1% of the sample is taken by the ten largest. Source material: peripheral blood. The receptors originated from a man aged 18 to 29 with COVID-19, enrolled during active disease.

The chain combines TRBV6-5 with TRBJ2-1; TRBD1 might be the D (6 bases). Germline assignment: CDR1 MNHEY and CDR2 SVGAGI. CDR3 size: 13 residues. V gave up 7 bases and J gave up 7 bases, with 14 bases separating them. This CDR3 reads CASNRQVRNEQFF. The CDR3 bases are TGTGCCAGCAACAGACAGGTCCGAAATGAGCAGTTCTTC.

Written as DNA, the CDR3 is TGTGCCAGCCAAGGGACTAGCTTCAGTGAGCAGTTCTTC. It specifies CASQGTSFSEQFF. This chain uses TRBV5-6 with TRBJ2-1; 9 nucleotides match TRBD2. The CDR3 extends over 13 amino acids. CDR1 and CDR2 from the germline V gene are SGHDT and YYEEEE. The ends lost 7 bases at V and 9 bases at J; junction bases unmatched: 8.

This chain uses TRBV7-8 with TRBJ1-1; 8 bases are shared with TRBD1. The germline CDR1 and CDR2 sequences are SGHVS and FQNEAQ. J lost 1 base, V lost 4 bases, and 5 bases had no gene match. The CDR3 is 15 residues long. Written as DNA, the CDR3 is TGTGCCAGCAGCTCGGCAGGGGGCCGGAACACTGAAGCTTTCTTT. The encoded protein is CASSSAGGRNTEAFF.

The chain combines TRBV6-5 with TRBJ1-6, with 8 bases aligning to TRBD1. After removal of 7 bases from V and 7 bases from J, the junction contained 9 bases not matched to a gene. CDR3 length: 15 residues. CDR1 is MNHEY and CDR2 is SVGAGI in the germline V gene. In DNA, the CDR3 is TGTGCCAGCACCCAGGGGGCAGGGAGCAATTCACCCCTCCACTTT. This sequence encodes CASTQGAGSNSPLHF.

The CDR3 DNA reads TGTGCCAGCAGTTCAGGACTAGCGGGGGGACAGAGCTCCTACAATGAGCAGTTCTTC. This sequence encodes CASSSGLAGGQSSYNEQFF. This chain uses TRBV5-8 with TRBJ2-1; 14 bases are shared with TRBD2. This CDR3 region has 19 residues. The junction had 10 bases not matched to a gene; V was cut back by 5 bases and J by 0 bases. From germline, CDR1 is SGHTS and CDR2 YDEGEE.

This chain uses TRBV5-6 with TRBJ1-5; D gene uncertain. The CDR3 is 13 amino acids. Germline V gives CDR1 SGHDT, CDR2 YYEEEE. Trimming shortened V by 3 bases and J by 2 bases, and 6 bases separated the two germline ends. The CDR3 DNA reads TGTGCCAGCAGCTCGGGAGGCAATCAGCCCCAGCATTTT. Its protein product is CASSSGGNQPQHF.

The chain is built from TRBV5-5 and TRBJ1-3; 11 bases are shared with TRBD1. CDR3 size: 16 residues. The germline V gene has CDR1 SGHKS and CDR2 YYEKEE (reference sequence). V shed 4 bases, J shed 2 bases, and the junction held 5 bases outside the gene matches. The CDR3 DNA reads TGTGCCAGCAGCCTGGAGGGACAGGGGGCTGGAAACACCATATATTTT. Translated: CASSLEGQGAGNTIYF.

This chain uses TRBV7-2 with TRBJ1-2; a weak D match, TRBD1 (6 bases). CDR1 SGHTA and CDR2 FQGNSA come from the germline V gene. V lost 5 bases and J 6 bases, leaving 13 bases between the germline ends. The CDR3 covers 13 residues. The DNA of the CDR3 is TGTGCCAGCAGCAATGACTACAGGGATGGCTACACCTTC. Translating gives CASSNDYRDGYTF.

This chain uses TRBV19 with TRBJ2-2, with TRBD2 as a possible D gene (6 bases). V was clipped by 7 bases and J by 5 bases, with 17 bases between them. Germline loops: CDR1 LNHDA, CDR2 SQIVND (reference sequence). This CDR3 comprises 15 residues. Written as DNA, the CDR3 is TGTGCCAGTATTGGGGGGTCGAGTAGGACCGGGGAGCTGTTTTTT. Translated: CASIGGSSRTGELFF.